What follows is one T cell receptor (beta chain) and its context. The sample belongs to a study of regulatory T cells in long-lasting Graves disease. About the research overall: The antithyroid drugs taken by newly diagnosed Graves' patients had been used for under 3 months.

The CDR3 totals 15 residues. Germline CDR1 and CDR2: MGHDK and SYGVNS. V dropped 6 bases and J dropped 3 bases, with 17 bases sitting between them. CDR3-region Arm-PCR and iRepertoire HTBI primers produced the TCR beta libraries. TCRdb re-derived calls from the multiplex PCR reads in MiXCR, one entry per CDR3 protein. The sample shows hundreds of thousands of distinct CDR3 sequences, 15% to 20% of them seen only once. Regarding time point: newly diagnosed GD, antithyroid drugs for less than 3 months. After RNA was extracted from PBMCs, the TCR library was made from it. The sample also formed part of further work on T cells in Graves' hyperthyroidism and ophthalmopathy. That report adds: Using the HTBI primer set, a first-round RT-PCR was run on the TCR CDR3.

The source was peripheral blood mononuclear cells (PBMCs), collected at new diagnosis, from a patient treated with antithyroid drugs. The TCR was taken from a woman aged 35-60 years with Graves disease. This chain links TRBV25-1 with TRBJ1-2; the D gene is possibly TRBD1 (6 bases). This CDR3 reads CASSDKGGRDYGYTF. The CDR3 region has the DNA TGTGCCAGCAGCGATAAAGGGGGGCGAGACTATGGCTACACCTTC.